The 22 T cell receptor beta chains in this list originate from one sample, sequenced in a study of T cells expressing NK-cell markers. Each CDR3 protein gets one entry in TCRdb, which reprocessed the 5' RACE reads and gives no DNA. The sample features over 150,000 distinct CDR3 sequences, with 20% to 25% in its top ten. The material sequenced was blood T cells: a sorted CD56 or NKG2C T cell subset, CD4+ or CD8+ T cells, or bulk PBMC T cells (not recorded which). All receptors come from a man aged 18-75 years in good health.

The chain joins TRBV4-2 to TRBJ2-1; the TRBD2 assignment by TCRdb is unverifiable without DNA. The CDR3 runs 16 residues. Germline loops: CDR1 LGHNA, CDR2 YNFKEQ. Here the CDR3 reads CASSHLTSGGRDEQFF.

The CDR3 sequence is CASSWTLNEQFF. The V call is TRBV5-4, the J call TRBJ2-1; TCRdb lists TRBD1, though no DNA is available to test this call. The germline gives CDR1 SGHNT, CDR2 YYREEE (reference sequence). The CDR3 runs to 12 residues.

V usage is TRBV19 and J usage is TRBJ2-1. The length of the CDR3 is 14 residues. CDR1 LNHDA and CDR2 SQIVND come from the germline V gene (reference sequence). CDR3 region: CASSIGSDNNEQFF. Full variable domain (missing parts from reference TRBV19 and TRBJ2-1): DGGITQSPKYLFRKEGQNVTLSCEQNLNHDAMYWYRQDPGQGLRLIYYSQIVNDFQKGDIAEGYSVSREKKESFPLTVTSAQKNPTAFYLCASSIGSDNNEQFFGPGTRLTVL.

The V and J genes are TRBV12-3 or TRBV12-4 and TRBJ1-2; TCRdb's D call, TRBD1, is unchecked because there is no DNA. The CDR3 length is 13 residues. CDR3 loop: CASSFGQGHGYTF.

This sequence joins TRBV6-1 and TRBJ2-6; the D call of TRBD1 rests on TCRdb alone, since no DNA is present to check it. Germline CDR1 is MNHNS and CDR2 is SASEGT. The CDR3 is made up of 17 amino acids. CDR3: CASSGRGLFVGANVLTF.

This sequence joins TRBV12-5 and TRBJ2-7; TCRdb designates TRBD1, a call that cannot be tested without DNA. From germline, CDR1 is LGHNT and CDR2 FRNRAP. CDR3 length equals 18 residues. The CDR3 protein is CASGTPVPNPGGVDEQYF.

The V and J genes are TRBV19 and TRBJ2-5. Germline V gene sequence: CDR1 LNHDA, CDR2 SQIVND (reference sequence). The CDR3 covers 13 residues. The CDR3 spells CASSIAGWETQYF.

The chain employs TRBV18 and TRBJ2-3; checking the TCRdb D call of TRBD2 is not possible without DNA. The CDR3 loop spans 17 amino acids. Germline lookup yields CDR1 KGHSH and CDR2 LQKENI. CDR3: CASPQLAGFPSTDTQYF.

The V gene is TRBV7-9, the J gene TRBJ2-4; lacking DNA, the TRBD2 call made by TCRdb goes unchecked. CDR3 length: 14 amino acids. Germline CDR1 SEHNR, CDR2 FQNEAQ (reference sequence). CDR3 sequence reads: CASSYDPSGTIQYF.

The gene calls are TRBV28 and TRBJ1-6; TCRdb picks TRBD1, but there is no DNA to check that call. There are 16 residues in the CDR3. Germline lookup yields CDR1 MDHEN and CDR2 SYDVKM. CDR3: CASSQMGGSGNSPLHF.

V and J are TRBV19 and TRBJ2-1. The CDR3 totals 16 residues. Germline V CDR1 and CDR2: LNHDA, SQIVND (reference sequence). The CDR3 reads CASSSMGFVVGNEQFF. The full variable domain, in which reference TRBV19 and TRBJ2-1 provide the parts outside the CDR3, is DGGITQSPKYLFRKEGQNVTLSCEQNLNHDAMYWYRQDPGQGLRLIYYSQIVNDFQKGDIAEGYSVSREKKESFPLTVTSAQKNPTAFYLCASSSMGFVVGNEQFFGPGTRLTVL.

CDR3 sequence: CASRAGGPTGELFF. The V and J genes are TRBV4-1 and TRBJ2-2; TCRdb lists TRBD2, though no DNA is available to test this call. CDR3 length: 14 amino acids. Per germline, CDR1 MGHRA and CDR2 YSYEKL.

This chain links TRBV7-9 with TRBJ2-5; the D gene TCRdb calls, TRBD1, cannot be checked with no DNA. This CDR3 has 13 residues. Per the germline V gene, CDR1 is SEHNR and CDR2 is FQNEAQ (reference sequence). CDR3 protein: CASTRDVQETQYF.

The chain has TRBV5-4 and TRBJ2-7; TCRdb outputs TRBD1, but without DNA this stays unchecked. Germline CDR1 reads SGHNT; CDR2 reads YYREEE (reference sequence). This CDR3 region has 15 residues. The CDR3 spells CASSPETGGFYEQYF.

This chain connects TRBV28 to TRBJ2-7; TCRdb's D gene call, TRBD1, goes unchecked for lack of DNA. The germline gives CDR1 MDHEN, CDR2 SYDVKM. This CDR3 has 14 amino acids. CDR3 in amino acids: CASSLTGSFFEQYF.

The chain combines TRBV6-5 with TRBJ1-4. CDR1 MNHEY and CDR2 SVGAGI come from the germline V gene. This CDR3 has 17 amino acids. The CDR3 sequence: CASSYSPTGEGFEKLFF.

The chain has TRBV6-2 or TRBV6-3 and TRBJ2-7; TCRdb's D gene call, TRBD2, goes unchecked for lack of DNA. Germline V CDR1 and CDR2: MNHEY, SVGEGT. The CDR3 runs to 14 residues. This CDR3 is CASSPSGGYYEQYF.

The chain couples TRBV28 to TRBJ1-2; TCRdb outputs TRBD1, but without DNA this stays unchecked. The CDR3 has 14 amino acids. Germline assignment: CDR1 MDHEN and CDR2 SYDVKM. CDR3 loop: CASNVPGAPNGYTF.

The CDR3 is CASIPRGAINEQFF. The chain links TRBV19 to TRBJ2-1. Germline V gene data show CDR1 as LNHDA and CDR2 as SQIVND (reference sequence). There are 14 residues in the CDR3. Together with reference TRBV19 and TRBJ2-1, the CDR3 gives the full variable domain: DGGITQSPKYLFRKEGQNVTLSCEQNLNHDAMYWYRQDPGQGLRLIYYSQIVNDFQKGDIAEGYSVSREKKESFPLTVTSAQKNPTAFYLCASIPRGAINEQFFGPGTRLTVL.

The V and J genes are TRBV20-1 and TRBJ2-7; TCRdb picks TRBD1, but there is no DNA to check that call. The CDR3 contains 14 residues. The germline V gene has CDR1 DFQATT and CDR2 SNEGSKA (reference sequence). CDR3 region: CSARDPDRIYEQYF.

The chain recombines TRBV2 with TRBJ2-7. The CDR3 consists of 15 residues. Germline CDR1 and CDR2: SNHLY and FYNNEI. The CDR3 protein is CASRREGYLSYEQYF.

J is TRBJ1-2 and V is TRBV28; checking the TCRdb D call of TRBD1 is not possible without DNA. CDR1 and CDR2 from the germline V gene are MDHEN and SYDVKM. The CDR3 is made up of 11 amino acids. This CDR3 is CAARDIYGYTF.